This TCR beta chain was recovered during a study of blood T cell repertoires in COVID-19. The CDR3 is 15 residues long. Germline CDR1 and CDR2: LGHNT and FRNRAP. V lost 2 bases to trimming and J lost 0 bases, with 9 bases between them. Sequencing used immunoSEQ multiplex PCR; TCRdb keeps in-frame clones, though not all of them. This sample carries roughly 110,000 clones, over 55% of them seen once, and the ten largest clones take 0.75% to 1%. Sequencing used peripheral blood. This receptor was taken from a human donor with acute or convalescent COVID-19. The donor label of this sample is uncertain. V and J are TRBV12-5 and TRBJ2-3; perhaps TRBD1 as D (6 bases). The CDR3 bases are TGTGCTAGTGGTTTGTTTACAGGGAGCACAGATACGCAGTATTTT. Its translation: CASGLFTGSTDTQYF.